The next 7 T cell receptor beta chains were all read from a single sample in a study of T cells in Graves' hyperthyroidism and ophthalmopathy. RNA transcripts served as the template for amplifying TCR beta CDR3 regions. The TCR CDR3 was amplified in a first-round RT-PCR using the HTBI primer set. Via MiXCR, TCRdb re-called the multiplex PCR reads, giving one row per CDR3 protein. The repertoire includes about 500,000 distinct CDR3 sequences, over 15% of them detected once, and 18% sits in the top ten. Sequences were obtained from blood. These receptors originate from a woman aged 18-29 years with Graves' hyperthyroidism.

This clonotype has a count of ten or more. The V call is TRBV20-1, the J call TRBJ1-1; D uncertain. The CDR3 is 12 amino acids. V gave up 5 bases and J gave up 1 base, with 8 bases separating them. Germline V CDR1 and CDR2: DFQATT, SNEGSKA (reference sequence). This chain's CDR3 is CSAVARNTEAFF. DNA of the CDR3: TGCAGTGCTGTTGCCAGGAACACTGAAGCTTTCTTT.

CDR3 region: CASKKTSGDEQYF. The CDR3 DNA sequence: TGTGCCAGCAAGAAGACTAGCGGGGACGAGCAGTACTTC. J is TRBJ2-7 and V is TRBV12-3 or TRBV12-4; 11 bases match TRBD2. The ends lost 7 bases at V and 5 bases at J; junction bases unmatched: 4. The CDR3 length is 13 residues.

This clonotype came up many times. The CDR3 DNA reads TGTGCCAGCAACCTGGGGGGGGGTTGGACTGAAGCTTTCTTT. This gives the protein CASNLGGGWTEAFF. V and J are TRBV11-2 and TRBJ1-1; D possibly corresponds to TRBD1 (5 bases). Germline V gene sequence: CDR1 SGHAT, CDR2 FQNNGV. V was clipped by 7 bases and J by 5 bases, with 17 bases between them. The CDR3 consists of 14 residues.

The rearrangement uses TRBV29-1 and TRBJ1-2, with 10 bases matching TRBD1. Trimming at V came to 7 bases and at J to 2 bases, leaving 7 bases not matched to a gene. Germline CDR1 reads SQVTM; CDR2 reads ANQGSEA. CDR3 size: 14 residues. The CDR3 nucleotides are TGCAGCGCTGCACCGGGACAGGGGAACTATGGCTACACCTTC. It yields the protein CSAAPGQGNYGYTF.

This clonotype was counted ten times or more. V is TRBV27 and J is TRBJ1-1, with D possibly being TRBD1 (5 bases). This CDR3 contains 13 residues. From germline, CDR1 is MNHEY and CDR2 SMNVEV (reference sequence). The V end was cut by 8 bases, the J end by 1 base, with 11 bases between. The CDR3 DNA reads TGTGCCAGCCACGTTGGGGGGAACACTGAAGCTTTCTTT. Translation: CASHVGGNTEAFF.

This clonotype occurred many times. The chain uses TRBV24-1 and TRBJ1-2; D call uncertain. Germline V gives CDR1 KGHDR, CDR2 SFDVKD. The CDR3 is 16 amino acids. The V end was cut by 3 bases, the J end by 5 bases, with 18 bases between. CDR3 DNA: TGTGCCACCAGTGATCGGCGACTGGGTCGATCGTATGGCTACACCTTC. Residues: CATSDRRLGRSYGYTF.

Note on this clonotype: One junction end disagrees with the germline gene, perhaps due to a read error. The chain uses TRBV5-1 and TRBJ2-3; TRBD2 agrees at 12 bases. Germline V gene lookup returns CDR1 SGHRS and CDR2 YFSETQ. CDR3 size: 16 residues. CDR3 nucleotide sequence: TGTGCCAGCAGCACACTAGCGGGGGGAAGCACAGATACGCAGTATTTT. Translating gives CASSTLAGGSTDTQYF.